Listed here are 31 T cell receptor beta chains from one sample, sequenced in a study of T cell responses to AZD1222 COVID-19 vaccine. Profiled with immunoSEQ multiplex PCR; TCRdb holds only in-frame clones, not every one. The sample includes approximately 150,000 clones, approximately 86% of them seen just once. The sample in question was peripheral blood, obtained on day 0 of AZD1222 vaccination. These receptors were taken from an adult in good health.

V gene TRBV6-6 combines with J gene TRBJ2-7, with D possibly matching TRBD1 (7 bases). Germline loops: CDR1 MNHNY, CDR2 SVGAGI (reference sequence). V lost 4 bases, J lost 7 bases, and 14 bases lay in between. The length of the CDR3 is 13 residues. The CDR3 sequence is CASSFQGGVEQYF. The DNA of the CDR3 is TGTGCCAGCAGTTTCCAGGGGGGCGTTGAGCAGTACTTC.

CDR3 region: CASTPDRGGYGYTF. The CDR3 DNA is TGTGCCAGCACTCCGGACAGGGGCGGCTATGGCTACACCTTC. The V gene is TRBV2, the J gene TRBJ1-2, with 9 positions matching TRBD1. The CDR3 length is 14 residues. Germline lookup yields CDR1 SNHLY and CDR2 FYNNEI. J lost 4 bases, V lost 7 bases, and 7 bases had no gene match.

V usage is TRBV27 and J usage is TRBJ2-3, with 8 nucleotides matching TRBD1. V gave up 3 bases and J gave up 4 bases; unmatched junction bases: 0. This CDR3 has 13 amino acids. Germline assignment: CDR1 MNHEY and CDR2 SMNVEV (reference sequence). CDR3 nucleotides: TGTGCCAGCAGTTTGACAGGGGCAGATACGCAGTATTTT. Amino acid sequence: CASSLTGADTQYF.

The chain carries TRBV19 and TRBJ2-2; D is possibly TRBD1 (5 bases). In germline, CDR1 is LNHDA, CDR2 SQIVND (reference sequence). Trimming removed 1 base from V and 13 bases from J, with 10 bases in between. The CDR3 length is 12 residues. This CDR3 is CASSIAQGVLFF. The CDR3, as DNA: TGTGCCAGTAGTATAGCTCAGGGCGTGCTGTTTTTT.

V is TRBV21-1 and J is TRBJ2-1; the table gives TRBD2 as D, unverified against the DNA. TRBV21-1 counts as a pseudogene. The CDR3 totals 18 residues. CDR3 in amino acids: CASSWTSGRPSSYNEQFF. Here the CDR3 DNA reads TGTGCCAGCAGTTGGACTAGCGGGAGGCCGAGCTCCTACAATGAGCAGTTCTTC.

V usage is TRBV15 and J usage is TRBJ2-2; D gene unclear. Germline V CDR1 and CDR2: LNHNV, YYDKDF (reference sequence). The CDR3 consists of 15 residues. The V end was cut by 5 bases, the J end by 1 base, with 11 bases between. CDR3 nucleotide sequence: TGTGCCACCAGCGCACGGCAGCTGAACACCGGGGAGCTGTTTTTT. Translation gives CATSARQLNTGELFF.

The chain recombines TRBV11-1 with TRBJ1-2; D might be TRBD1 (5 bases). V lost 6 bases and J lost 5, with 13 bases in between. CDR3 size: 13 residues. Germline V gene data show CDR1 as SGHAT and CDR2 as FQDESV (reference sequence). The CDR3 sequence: CASSRGDLYGYTF. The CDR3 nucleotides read TGTGCCAGCAGTAGGGGCGACCTATATGGCTACACCTTC.

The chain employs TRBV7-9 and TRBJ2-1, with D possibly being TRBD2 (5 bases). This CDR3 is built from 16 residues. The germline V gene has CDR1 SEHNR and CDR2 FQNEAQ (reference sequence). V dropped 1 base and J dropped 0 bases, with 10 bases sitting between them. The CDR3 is CASSLGTSVSYNEQFF. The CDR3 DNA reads TGTGCCAGCAGCTTAGGAACTAGTGTCTCCTACAATGAGCAGTTCTTC.

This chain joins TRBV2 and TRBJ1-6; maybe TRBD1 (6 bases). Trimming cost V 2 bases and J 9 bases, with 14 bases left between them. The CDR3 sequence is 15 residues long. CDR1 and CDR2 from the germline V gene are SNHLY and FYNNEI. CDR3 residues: CASSERGVFSSPLHF. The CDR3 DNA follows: TGTGCCAGCAGTGAAAGGGGGGTCTTTTCTTCACCCCTCCACTTT.

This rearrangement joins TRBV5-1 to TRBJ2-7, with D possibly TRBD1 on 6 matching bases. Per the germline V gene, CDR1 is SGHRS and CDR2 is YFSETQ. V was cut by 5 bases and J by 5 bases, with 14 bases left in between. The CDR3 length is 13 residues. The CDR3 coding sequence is TGCGCCAGCAGACAAACAGGGTTCAACGAGCAGTACTTC. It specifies CASRQTGFNEQYF.

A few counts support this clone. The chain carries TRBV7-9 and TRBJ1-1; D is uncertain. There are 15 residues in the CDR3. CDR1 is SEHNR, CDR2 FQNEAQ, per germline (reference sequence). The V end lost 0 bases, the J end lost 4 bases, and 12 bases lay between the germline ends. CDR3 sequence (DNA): TGTGCCAGCAGCTTAGCGCTTGGTGTGGGCACTGAAGCTTTCTTT. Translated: CASSLALGVGTEAFF.

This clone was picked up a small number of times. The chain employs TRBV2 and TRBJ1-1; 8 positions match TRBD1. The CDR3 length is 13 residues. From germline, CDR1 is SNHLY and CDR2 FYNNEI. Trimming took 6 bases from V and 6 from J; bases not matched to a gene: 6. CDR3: CASRAGGWPEAFF. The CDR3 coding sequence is TGTGCCAGCAGGGCAGGGGGCTGGCCTGAAGCTTTCTTT.

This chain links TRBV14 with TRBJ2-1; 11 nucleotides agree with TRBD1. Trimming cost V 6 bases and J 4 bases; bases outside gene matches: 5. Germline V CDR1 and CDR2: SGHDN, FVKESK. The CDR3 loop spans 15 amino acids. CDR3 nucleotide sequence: TGTGCCAGCAGGCCGGGACAGGGGGGTTACAATGAGCAGTTCTTC. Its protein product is CASRPGQGGYNEQFF.

In nucleotides, the CDR3 is TGTGCCAGCAGTTTGAACCTAATCATCTTGTACGAGCAGTACTTC. This gives the protein CASSLNLIILYEQYF. V is TRBV27 and J is TRBJ2-7, with D hard to call. Germline V lookup: CDR1 MNHEY, CDR2 SMNVEV (reference sequence). V was clipped by 3 bases and J by 4 bases, with 16 bases between them. The CDR3 is made up of 15 amino acids.

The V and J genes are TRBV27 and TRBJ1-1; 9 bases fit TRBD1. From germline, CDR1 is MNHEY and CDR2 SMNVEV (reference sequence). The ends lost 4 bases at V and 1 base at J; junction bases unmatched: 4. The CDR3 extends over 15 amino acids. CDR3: CASSYSTGGNTEAFF. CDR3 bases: TGTGCCAGCAGTTACTCGACAGGGGGGAACACTGAAGCTTTCTTT.

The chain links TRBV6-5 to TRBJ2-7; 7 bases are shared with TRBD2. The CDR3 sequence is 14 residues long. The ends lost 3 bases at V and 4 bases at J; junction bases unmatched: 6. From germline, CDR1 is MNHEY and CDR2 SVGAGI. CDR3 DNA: TGTGCCAGCAGTTATTCCCGGGAGGCGTACGAGCAGTACTTC. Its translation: CASSYSREAYEQYF.

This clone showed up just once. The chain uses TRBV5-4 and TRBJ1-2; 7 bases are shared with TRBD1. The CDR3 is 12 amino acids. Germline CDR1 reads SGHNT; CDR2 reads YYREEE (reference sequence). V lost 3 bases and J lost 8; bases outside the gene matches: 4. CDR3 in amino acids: CASSSDREGYTF. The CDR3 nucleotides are TGTGCCAGCAGCTCAGACAGGGAGGGCTACACCTTC.

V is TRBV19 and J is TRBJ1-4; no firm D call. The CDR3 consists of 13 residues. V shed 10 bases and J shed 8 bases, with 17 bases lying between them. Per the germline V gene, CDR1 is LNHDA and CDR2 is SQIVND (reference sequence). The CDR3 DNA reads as TGTGCCACCGCCCCCGGGCTGGGAGAAAAACTGTTTTTT. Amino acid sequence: CATAPGLGEKLFF.

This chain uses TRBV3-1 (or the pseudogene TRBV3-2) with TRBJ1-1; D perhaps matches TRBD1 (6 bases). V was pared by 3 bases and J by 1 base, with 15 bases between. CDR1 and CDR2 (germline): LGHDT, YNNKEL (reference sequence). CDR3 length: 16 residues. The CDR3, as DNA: TGTGCCAGCAGCCAGGGCCCCCGGGGACAGAACACTGAAGCTTTCTTT. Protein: CASSQGPRGQNTEAFF.

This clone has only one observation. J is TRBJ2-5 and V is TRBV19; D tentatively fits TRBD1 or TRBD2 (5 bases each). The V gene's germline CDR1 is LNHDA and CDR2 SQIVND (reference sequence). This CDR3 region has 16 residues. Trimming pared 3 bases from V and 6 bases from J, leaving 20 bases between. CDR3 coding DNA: TGTGCCAGTAGTATTACGGTCGGGGCCCAATGGAAGACCCAGTACTTC. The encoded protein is CASSITVGAQWKTQYF.

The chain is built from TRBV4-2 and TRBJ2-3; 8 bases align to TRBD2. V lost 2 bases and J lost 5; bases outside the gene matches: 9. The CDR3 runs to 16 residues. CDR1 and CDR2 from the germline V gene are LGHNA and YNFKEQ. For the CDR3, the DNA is TGTGCCAGCAGCCAACAAGCGGGAGAGGGCGGAGATACGCAGTATTTT. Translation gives CASSQQAGEGGDTQYF.

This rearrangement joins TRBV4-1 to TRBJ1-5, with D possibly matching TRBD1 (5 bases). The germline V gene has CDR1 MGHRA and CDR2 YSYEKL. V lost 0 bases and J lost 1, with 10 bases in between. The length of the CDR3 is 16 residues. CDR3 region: CASSQDPRQSNQPQHF. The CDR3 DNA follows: TGCGCCAGCAGCCAAGATCCTCGACAGAGCAATCAGCCCCAGCATTTT.

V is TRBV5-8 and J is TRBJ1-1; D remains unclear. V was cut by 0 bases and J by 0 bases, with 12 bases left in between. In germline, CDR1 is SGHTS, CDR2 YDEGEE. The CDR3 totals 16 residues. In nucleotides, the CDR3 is TGTGCCAGCAGCTTGGCCTTAGGGCAGGTGAACACTGAAGCTTTCTTT. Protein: CASSLALGQVNTEAFF.

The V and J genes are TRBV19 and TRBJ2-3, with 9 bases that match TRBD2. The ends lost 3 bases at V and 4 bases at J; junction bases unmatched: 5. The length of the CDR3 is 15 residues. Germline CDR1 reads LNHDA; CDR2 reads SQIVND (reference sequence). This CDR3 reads CASSIGTSSSDTQYF. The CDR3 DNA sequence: TGTGCCAGTAGTATTGGGACTAGCAGTTCAGATACGCAGTATTTT. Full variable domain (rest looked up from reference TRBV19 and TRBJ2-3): DGGITQSPKYLFRKEGQNVTLSCEQNLNHDAMYWYRQDPGQGLRLIYYSQIVNDFQKGDIAEGYSVSREKKESFPLTVTSAQKNPTAFYLCASSIGTSSSDTQYFGPGTRLTVL.

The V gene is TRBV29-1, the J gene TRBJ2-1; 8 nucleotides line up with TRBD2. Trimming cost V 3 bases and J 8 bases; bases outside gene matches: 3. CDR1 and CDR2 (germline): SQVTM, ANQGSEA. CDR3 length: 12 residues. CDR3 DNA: TGCAGCGTTGACGGGAGGGCCGATGAGCAGTTCTTC. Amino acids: CSVDGRADEQFF.

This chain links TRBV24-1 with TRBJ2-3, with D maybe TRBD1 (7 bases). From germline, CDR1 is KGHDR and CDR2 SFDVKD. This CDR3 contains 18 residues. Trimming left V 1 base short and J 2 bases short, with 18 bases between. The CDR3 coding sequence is TGTGCCACCAGTGATTTCGTGAGACAGGGCGGGATCACAGATACGCAGTATTTT. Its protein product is CATSDFVRQGGITDTQYF.

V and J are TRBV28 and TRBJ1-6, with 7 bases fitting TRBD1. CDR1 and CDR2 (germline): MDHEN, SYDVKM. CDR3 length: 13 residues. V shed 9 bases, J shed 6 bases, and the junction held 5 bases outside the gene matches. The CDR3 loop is CASHRGLNSPLHF. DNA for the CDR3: TGTGCCAGTCACAGGGGACTTAATTCACCCCTCCACTTT. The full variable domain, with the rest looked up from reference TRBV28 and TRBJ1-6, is DVKVTQSSRYLVKRTGEKVFLECVQDMDHENMFWYRQDPGLGLRLIYFSYDVKMKEKGDIPEGYSVSREKKERFSLILESASTNQTSMYLCASHRGLNSPLHFGNGTRLTVT.

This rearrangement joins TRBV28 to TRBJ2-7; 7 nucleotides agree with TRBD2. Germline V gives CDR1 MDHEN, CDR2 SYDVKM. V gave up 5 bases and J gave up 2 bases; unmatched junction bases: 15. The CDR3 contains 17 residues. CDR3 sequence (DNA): TGTGCCAGCAGTCCCCCCTCCCCTAGCGGAGGGGCCTACGAGCAGTACTTC. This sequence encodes CASSPPSPSGGAYEQYF. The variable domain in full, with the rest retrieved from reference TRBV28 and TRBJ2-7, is DVKVTQSSRYLVKRTGEKVFLECVQDMDHENMFWYRQDPGLGLRLIYFSYDVKMKEKGDIPEGYSVSREKKERFSLILESASTNQTSMYLCASSPPSPSGGAYEQYFGPGTRLTVT.

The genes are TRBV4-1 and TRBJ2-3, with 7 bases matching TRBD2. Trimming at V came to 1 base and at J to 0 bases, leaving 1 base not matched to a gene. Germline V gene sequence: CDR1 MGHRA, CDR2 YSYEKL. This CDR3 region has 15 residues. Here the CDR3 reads CASSQAGGSTDTQYF. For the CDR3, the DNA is TGCGCCAGCAGCCAAGCGGGAGGCAGCACAGATACGCAGTATTTT.

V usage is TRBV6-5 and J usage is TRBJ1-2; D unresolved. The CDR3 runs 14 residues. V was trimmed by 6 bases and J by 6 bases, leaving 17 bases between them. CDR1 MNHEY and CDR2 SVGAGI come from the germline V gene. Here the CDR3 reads CASSLGGRGNGYTF. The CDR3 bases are TGTGCCAGCAGCCTCGGAGGGAGAGGGAATGGCTACACCTTC.

CDR3 in amino acids: CASAQWEGGSYEQYF. CDR3 nucleotides: TGTGCCAGCGCTCAATGGGAGGGGGGCTCCTACGAGCAGTACTTC. The chain recombines TRBV27 with TRBJ2-7, with D maybe TRBD2 (7 bases). The CDR3 spans 15 residues. V shed 8 bases and J shed 0 bases, with 17 bases lying between them. The germline V gene has CDR1 MNHEY and CDR2 SMNVEV (reference sequence).